The T cell receptor (beta chain) under discussion was sequenced for a study of blood T cell repertoires in COVID-19. Sequenced by immunoSEQ multiplex PCR; TCRdb stores in-frame clones only, minus some. The table includes over 400,000 clones, approximately 90% detected once. Losses at the gene ends were 2 bases for V and 2 bases for J; bases not matched to a gene: 3. CDR3 size: 15 residues. Germline V gives CDR1 SGHTA, CDR2 FQGNSA. This receptor was obtained from a woman aged 30 to 39 with active or convalescent COVID-19. The chain employs TRBV7-2 and TRBJ1-3, with 7 bases identical to TRBD1. Sample: peripheral blood. CDR3 amino acids: CASSLTTGPGNTIYF. The CDR3 DNA sequence: TGTGCCAGCAGCTTAACGACAGGGCCTGGAAACACCATATATTTT.